This TCR beta chain is drawn from a study of blood T cell repertoires in COVID-19. Here immunoSEQ multiplex PCR was the method, and the copy in TCRdb shows in-frame clones only, minus some. The profile shows 95,000 to 100,000 clones, approximately 90% of them singletons. The germline CDR1 and CDR2 sequences are SGHAT and FQNNGV. CDR3 length: 17 amino acids. V trimming: 1 base; J trimming: 1 base; junction bases outside the gene matches: 9. The genes are TRBV11-2 and TRBJ2-7, with 8 bases matching TRBD2. The clonotype originates from a man over 45 with acute or convalescent COVID-19. Input material: peripheral blood. CDR3 coding DNA: TGTGCCAGCAGCTTAGTTCCAGCGGGGGTGAGGTCCTACGAGCAGTACTTC. This codes for CASSLVPAGVRSYEQYF.